This T cell receptor (beta chain) originates from a study of blood T cells in healthy people across ages. Study conclusions and caveats: When set beside aged donors, long-lived donors presented more naive CD4+ cells and higher diversity.

Sample-barcoded 5' priming and a J-beta primer mix drove a second PCR of about 6 to 12 cycles. MiXCR was run by TCRdb on the 5' RACE reads, yielding one entry per CDR3 protein. Of around 800,000 distinct CDR3 sequences in the sample, about 59% were seen once. Healthy Caucasian individuals from Russia aged about 6 to 100 served as donors. On this clonotype itself: The antigen is unknown.

Germline V lookup: CDR1 MDHEN, CDR2 SYDVKM. The CDR3 covers 11 residues. The TCR comes from a young man in good health. The J gene is TRBJ2-4, the V gene TRBV28; D is unclear. The J call may be incorrect, as the DNA end agrees better with TRBJ2-7. Sequenced material: blood. The DNA for the CDR3 is TGTGCCAGTGAAAGGTCGTACGAGCAGTACTTC. This gives the protein CASERSYEQYF.